This TCR beta chain was captured in a study of OX40 agonist ivuxolimab in advanced cancers. At the level of the study: Dose-escalation subjects each had hepatocellular carcinoma, melanoma, renal cell or head and neck cancer.

Of note for this clone: Antigen specificity is unknown.

Findings and caveats of the study: Within 6 weeks, CD4+ and CD8+ blood T cells expanded clonally at 0.1 to 3.0 mg/kg. CD8+ T cells averaged more expanded clones than CD4+.

Measured with immunoSEQ multiplex PCR; TCRdb has only the in-frame clones, and not every one. The table lists roughly 80,000 clones, just under 90% of them singletons. The V segment lost 5 bases and the J segment 2 bases; nucleotides outside the gene matches: 8. Germline V gene data show CDR1 as MRHNA and CDR2 as SNTAGT. This CDR3 is 15 amino acids long. The material sequenced was CD4+ or CD8+ T cells sorted from blood, taken in a trial of the OX40 agonist ivuxolimab. The clonotype comes from an adult with an advanced solid tumor such as melanoma, head and neck, liver or kidney cancer. V is TRBV6-4 and J is TRBJ2-7; 8 bases align to TRBD1. The CDR3 is CASSRGQGLTYEQYF. CDR3 in DNA: TGTGCCAGCAGTCGTGGACAGGGCCTAACCTACGAGCAGTACTTC.